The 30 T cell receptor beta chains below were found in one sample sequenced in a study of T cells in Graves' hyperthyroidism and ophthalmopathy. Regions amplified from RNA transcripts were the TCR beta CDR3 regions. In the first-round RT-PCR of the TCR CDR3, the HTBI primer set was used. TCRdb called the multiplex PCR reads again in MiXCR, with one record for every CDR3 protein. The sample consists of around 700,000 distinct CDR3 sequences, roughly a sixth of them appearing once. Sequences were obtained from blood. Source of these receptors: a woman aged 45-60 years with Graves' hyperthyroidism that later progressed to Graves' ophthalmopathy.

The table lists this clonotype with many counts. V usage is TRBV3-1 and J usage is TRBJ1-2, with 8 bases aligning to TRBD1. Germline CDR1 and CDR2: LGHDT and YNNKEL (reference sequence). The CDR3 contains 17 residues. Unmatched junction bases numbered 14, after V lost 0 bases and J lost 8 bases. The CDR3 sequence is CASSQEVGGQGGGGYTF. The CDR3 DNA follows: TGTGCCAGCAGCCAAGAAGTCGGTGGACAGGGAGGTGGAGGCTACACCTTC. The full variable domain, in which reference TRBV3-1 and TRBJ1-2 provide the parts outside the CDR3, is DTAVSQTPKYLVTQMGNDKSIKCEQNLGHDTMYWYKQDSKKFLKIMFSYNNKELIINETVPNRFSPKSPDKAHLNLHINSLELGDSAVYFCASSQEVGGQGGGGYTFGSGTRLTVV.

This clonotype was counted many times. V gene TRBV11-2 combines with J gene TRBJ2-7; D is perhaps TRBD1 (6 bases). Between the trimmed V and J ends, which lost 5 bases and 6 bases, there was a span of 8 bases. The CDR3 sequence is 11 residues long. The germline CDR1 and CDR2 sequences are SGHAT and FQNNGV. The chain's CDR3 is CASSAGVEQYF. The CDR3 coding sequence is TGTGCCAGCAGCGCAGGGGTCGAGCAGTACTTC.

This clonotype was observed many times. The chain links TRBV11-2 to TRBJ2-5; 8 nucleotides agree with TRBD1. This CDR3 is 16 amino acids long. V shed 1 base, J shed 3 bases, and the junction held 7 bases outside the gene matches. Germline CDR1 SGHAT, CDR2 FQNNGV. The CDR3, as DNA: TGTGCCAGCAGCTTAGCTTTATCGACAGGGGAAGAGACCCAGTACTTC. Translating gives CASSLALSTGEETQYF.

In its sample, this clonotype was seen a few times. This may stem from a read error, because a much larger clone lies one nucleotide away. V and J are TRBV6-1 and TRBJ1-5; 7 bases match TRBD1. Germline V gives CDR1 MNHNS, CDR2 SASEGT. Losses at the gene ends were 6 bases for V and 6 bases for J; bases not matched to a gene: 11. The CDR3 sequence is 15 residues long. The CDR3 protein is CASRSKTGRSQPQHF. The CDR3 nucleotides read TGTGCCAGCAGGAGTAAGACAGGGAGAAGTCAGCCCCAGCATTTT.

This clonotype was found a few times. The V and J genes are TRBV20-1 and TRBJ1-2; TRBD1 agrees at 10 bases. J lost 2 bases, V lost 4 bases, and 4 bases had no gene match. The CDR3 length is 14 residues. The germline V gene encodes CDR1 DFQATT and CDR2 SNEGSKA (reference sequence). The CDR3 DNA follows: TGCAGTGCTACCGACAGGGGGCTAAACTATGGCTACACCTTC. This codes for CSATDRGLNYGYTF.

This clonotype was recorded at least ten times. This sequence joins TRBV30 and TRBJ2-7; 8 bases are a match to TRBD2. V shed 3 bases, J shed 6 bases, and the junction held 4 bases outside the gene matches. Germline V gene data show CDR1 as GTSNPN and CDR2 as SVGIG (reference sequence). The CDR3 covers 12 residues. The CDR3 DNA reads TGTGCCTGGAGGGGTACTAGCGGCGAGCAGTACTTC. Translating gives CAWRGTSGEQYF. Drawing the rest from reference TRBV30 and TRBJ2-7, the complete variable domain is SQTIHQWPATLVQPVGSPLSLECTVEGTSNPNLYWYRQAAGRGLQLLFYSVGIGQISSEVPQNLSASRPQDRQFILSSKKLLLSDSGFYLCAWRGTSGEQYFGPGTRLTVT.

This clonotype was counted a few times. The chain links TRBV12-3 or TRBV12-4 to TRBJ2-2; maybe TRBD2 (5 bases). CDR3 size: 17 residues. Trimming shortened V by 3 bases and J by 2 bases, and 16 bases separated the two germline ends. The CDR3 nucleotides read TGTGCCAGCAGTTTCCCCAACTGGGAGCAAAACACCGGGGAGCTGTTTTTT. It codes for CASSFPNWEQNTGELFF.

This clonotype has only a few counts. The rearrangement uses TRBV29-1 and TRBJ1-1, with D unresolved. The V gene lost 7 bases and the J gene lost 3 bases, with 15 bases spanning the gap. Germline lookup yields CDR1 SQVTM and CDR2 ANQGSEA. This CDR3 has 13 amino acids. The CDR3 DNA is TGCAGCGGAGGGTGGGGAACCTACACTGAAGCTTTCTTT. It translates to CSGGWGTYTEAFF. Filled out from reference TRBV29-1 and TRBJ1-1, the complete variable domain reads SAVISQKPSRDICQRGTSLTIQCQVDSQVTMMFWYRQQPGQSLTLIATANQGSEATYESGFVIDKFPISRPNLTFSTLTVSNMSPEDSSIYLCSGGWGTYTEAFFGQGTRLTVV.

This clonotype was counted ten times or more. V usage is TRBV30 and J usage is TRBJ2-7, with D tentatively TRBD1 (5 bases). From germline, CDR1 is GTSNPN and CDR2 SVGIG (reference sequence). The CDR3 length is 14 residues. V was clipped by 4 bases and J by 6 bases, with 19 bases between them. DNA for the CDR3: TGTGCCTGGATAGCTCCAGGGTGGTTCAGCGAGCAGTACTTC. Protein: CAWIAPGWFSEQYF.

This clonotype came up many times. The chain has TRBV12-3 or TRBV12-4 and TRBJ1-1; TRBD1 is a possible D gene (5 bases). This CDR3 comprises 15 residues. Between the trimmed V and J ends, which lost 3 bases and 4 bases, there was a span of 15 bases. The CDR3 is CASSLYPGRGTEAFF. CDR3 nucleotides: TGTGCCAGCAGTTTGTACCCGGGGAGGGGCACTGAAGCTTTCTTT.

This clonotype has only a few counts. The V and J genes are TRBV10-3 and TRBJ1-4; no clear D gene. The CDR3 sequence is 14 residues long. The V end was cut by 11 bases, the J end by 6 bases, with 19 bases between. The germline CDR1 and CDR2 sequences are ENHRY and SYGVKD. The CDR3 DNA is TGTGCCGTAGGTTCTTTCGGGGAAGATGAAAAACTGTTTTTT. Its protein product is CAVGSFGEDEKLFF.

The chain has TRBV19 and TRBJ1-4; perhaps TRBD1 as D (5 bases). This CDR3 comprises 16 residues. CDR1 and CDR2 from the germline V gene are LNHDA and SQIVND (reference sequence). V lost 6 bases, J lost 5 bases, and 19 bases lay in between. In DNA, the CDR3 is TGTGCCAGTAGCCTCTCGCTCCGGGGGGGAAATGAAAAACTGTTTTTT. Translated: CASSLSLRGGNEKLFF.

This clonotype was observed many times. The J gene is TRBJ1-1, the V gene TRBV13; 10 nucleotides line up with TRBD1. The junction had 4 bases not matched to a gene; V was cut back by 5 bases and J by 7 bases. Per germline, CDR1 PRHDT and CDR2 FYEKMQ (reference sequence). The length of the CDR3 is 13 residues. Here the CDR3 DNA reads TGTGCCAGCAGCCGGGGACAGGGGTTTGAAGCTTTCTTT. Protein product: CASSRGQGFEAFF. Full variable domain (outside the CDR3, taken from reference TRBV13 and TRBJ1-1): AAGVIQSPRHLIKEKRETATLKCYPIPRHDTVYWYQQGPGQDPQFLISFYEKMQSDKGSIPDRFSAQQFSDYHSELNMSSLELGDSALYFCASSRGQGFEAFFGQGTRLTVV.

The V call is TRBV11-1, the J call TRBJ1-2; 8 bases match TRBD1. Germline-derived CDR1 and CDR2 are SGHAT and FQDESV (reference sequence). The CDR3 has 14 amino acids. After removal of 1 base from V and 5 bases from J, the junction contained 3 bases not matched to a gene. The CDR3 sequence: CASSLDRGTYGYTF. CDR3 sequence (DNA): TGTGCCAGCAGCTTAGACAGGGGGACGTATGGCTACACCTTC.

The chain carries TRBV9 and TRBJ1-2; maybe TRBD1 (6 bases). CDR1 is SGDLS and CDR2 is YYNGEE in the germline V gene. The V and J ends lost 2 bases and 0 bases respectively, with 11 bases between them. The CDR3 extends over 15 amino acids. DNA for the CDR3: TGTGCCAGCAGCGTGGGGGCCGAAGCTAACTATGGCTACACCTTC. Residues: CASSVGAEANYGYTF.

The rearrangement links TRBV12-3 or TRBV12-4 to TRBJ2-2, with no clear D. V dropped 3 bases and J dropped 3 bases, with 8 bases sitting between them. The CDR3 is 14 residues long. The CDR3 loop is CASSLTTYTGELFF. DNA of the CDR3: TGTGCCAGCAGTTTGACCACCTACACCGGGGAGCTGTTTTTT.

The chain's CDR3 is CASSYPGISYNEQFF. Here the CDR3 DNA reads TGTGCCAGCAGCTATCCCGGGATTTCCTACAATGAGCAGTTCTTC. The rearrangement links TRBV7-9 to TRBJ2-1; possibly TRBD2 for D (5 bases). CDR3 length: 15 amino acids. The germline V and J ends were trimmed by 4 bases and 1 base, with 11 bases remaining between them. CDR1 and CDR2 (germline): SEHNR, FQNEAQ (reference sequence).

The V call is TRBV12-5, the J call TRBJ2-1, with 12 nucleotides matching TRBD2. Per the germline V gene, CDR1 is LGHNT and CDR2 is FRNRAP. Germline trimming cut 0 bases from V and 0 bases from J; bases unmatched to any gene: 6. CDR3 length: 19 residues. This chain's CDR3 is CASGLVLKTSGSSYNEQFF. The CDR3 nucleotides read TGTGCTAGTGGTTTGGTACTGAAGACTAGCGGGAGCTCCTACAATGAGCAGTTCTTC.

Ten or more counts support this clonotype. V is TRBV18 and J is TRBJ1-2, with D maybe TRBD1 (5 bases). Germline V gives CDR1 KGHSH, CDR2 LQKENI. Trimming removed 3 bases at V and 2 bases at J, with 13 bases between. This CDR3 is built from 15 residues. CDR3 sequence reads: CASSPTTDTNYGYTF. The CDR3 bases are TGTGCCAGCTCACCTACGACAGACACCAACTATGGCTACACCTTC. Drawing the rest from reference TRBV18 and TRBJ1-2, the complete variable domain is NAGVMQNPRHLVRRRGQEARLRCSPMKGHSHVYWYRQLPEEGLKFMVYLQKENIIDESGMPKERFSAEFPKEGPSILRIQQVVRGDSAAYFCASSPTTDTNYGYTFGSGTRLTVV.

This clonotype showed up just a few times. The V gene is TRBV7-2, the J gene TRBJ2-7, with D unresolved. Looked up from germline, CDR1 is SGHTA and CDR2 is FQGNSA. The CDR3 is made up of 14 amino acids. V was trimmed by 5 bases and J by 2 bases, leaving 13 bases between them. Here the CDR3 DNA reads TGTGCCAGCAGCCCTAGACGTCCCCCCTACGAGCAGTACTTC. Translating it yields CASSPRRPPYEQYF.

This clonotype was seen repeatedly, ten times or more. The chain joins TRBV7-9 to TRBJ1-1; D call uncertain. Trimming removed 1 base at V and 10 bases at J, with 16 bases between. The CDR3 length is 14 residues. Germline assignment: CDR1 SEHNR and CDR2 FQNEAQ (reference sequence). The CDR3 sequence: CASSLGPTATRAFF. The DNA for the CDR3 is TGTGCCAGCAGCTTAGGGCCTACCGCTACCCGAGCTTTCTTT.

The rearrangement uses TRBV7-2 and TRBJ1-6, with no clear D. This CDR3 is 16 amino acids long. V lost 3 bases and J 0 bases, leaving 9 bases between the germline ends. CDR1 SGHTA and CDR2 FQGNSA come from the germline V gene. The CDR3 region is CASSLGTLSYNSPLHF. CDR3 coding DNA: TGTGCCAGCAGCTTGGGTACCCTCTCCTATAATTCACCCCTCCACTTT.

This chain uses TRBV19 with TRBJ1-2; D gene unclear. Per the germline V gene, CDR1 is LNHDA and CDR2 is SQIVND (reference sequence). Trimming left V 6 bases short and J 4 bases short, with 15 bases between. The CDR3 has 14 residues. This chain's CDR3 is CASRPGGGIYGYTF. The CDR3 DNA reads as TGTGCCAGTAGGCCTGGTGGAGGGATCTATGGCTACACCTTC.

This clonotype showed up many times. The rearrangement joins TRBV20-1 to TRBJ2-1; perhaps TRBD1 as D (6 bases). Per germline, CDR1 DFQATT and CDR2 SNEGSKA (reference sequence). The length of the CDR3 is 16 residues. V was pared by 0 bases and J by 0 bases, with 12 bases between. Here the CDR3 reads CSARDLETGSYNEQFF. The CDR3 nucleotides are TGCAGTGCTAGAGATTTGGAGACAGGCTCCTACAATGAGCAGTTCTTC.

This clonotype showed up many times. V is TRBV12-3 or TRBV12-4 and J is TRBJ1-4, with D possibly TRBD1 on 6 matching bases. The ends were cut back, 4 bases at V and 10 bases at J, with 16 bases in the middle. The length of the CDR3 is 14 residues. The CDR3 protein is CASSSTGRDGKLFF. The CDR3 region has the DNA TGTGCCAGCAGTTCTACAGGGAGGGACGGAAAACTGTTTTTT.

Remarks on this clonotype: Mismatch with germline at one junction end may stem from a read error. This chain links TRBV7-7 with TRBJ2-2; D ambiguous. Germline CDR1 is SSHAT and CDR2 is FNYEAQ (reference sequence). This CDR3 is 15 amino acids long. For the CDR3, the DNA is TGTGCTAGCAGCTTAGAATCGGCCACCACCGGGGAGCTGTTTTTT. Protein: CASSLESATTGELFF.

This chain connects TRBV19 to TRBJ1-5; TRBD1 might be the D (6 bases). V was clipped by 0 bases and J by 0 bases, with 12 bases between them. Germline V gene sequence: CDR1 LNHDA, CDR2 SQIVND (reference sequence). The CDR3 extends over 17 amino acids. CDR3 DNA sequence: TGTGCCAGTAGTATAGAACCGGGACAATATAGCAATCAGCCCCAGCATTTT. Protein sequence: CASSIEPGQYSNQPQHF.

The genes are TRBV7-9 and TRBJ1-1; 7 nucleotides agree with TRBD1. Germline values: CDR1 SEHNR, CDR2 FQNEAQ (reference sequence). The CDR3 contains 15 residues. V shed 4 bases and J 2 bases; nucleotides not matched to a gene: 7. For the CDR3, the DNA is TGTGCCAGCAGCTCGCCGACAGGGAAAAACACTGAAGCTTTCTTT. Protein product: CASSSPTGKNTEAFF.

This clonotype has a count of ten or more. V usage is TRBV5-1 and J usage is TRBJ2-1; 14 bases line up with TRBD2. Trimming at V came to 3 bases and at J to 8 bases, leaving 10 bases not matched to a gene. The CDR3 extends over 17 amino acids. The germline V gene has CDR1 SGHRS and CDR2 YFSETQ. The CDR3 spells CASSSSTTSGGADEQFF. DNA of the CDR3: TGCGCCAGCAGCTCCTCCACGACTAGCGGGGGGGCGGATGAGCAGTTCTTC.

The CDR3 loop reads CASSQGAGAWGLEQYF. The CDR3 nucleotides read TGTGCCAGCAGCCAAGGGGCCGGGGCGTGGGGCCTCGAGCAGTACTTC. The chain combines TRBV3-1 with TRBJ2-7; D might be TRBD1 or TRBD2, each matching 5 bases. V was pared by 1 base and J by 6 bases, with 19 bases between. This CDR3 has 16 residues. The germline CDR1 and CDR2 sequences are LGHDT and YNNKEL (reference sequence).